This T cell receptor beta chain was identified during a study of blood T cell repertoires in COVID-19. This clone was recorded a few times. TCRdb's copy holds only in-frame clones and misses some; the assay was immunoSEQ multiplex PCR. Of 250,000 to 350,000 clones listed, around 86% were seen once; the top ten hold around 3%. Material: peripheral blood. This TCR was sampled from a woman aged 25 to 39 with active or convalescent COVID-19.

The CDR3 nucleotides are TGTGCCAGCAGCGGCGGGGGGGCCCAAGATACGCAGTATTTT. It specifies CASSGGGAQDTQYF. The chain has TRBV5-6 and TRBJ2-3, with 9 bases matching TRBD2. This CDR3 comprises 14 residues. Germline trimming cut 4 bases from V and 5 bases from J; bases unmatched to any gene: 5. Per germline, CDR1 SGHDT and CDR2 YYEEEE. Combining the CDR3 with reference TRBV5-6 and TRBJ2-3 gives the whole variable domain DAGVTQSPTHLIKTRGQQVTLRCSPKSGHDTVSWYQQALGQGPQFIFQYYEEEERQRGNFPDRFSGHQFPNYSSELNVNALLLGDSALYLCASSGGGAQDTQYFGPGTRLTVL.